This is a list of T cell receptor beta chains from one sample in a study of beta chain features in type 1 diabetes. Using immunoSEQ multiplex PCR, the repertoire was profiled, and TCRdb retains in-frame clones only, with some absent. The sample holds 600,000 to 750,000 clones, roughly 12% seen once. The sample consisted of naive CD4+ T cells from blood. These receptors all stem from a man between 25 and 39 years old with type 1 diabetes. Each CDR3 is given with its conserved first and last residue. The D gene is left open where the match is weak. The size field is filled for only some rows; it gives once, few, many or a size class.

V gene	clone size	J gene	D gene	CDR3 DNA	CDR3 protein
TRBV4-2	few	TRBJ1-4	-	TGTGCCAGCAGCCGAGACCCCCTGGGGGTTAATGAAAAACTGTTTTTT	CASSRDPLGVNEKLFF
TRBV7-2	few	TRBJ2-1	-	TGTGCCAGCAGCTTGGGGAACCTGGGCGATACAGTCGAGCAGTTCTTC	CASSLGNLGDTVEQFF
TRBV19	-	TRBJ1-6	TRBD1	TGTGCCAGTAGCCACCTGGGACAGGATATTCCCCTCCACTTT	CASSHLGQDIPLHF
TRBV29-1	-	TRBJ1-5	TRBD1	TGCAGCGCCCGACAGGGTAATCAGCCCCAGCATTTT	CSARQGNQPQHF
TRBV19	-	TRBJ2-2	TRBD2	TGTGCCAGTAGTCGAAGACTAGCGGGGGGTAACACCGGGGAGCTGTTTTTT	CASSRRLAGGNTGELFF
TRBV9	-	TRBJ2-1	TRBD2	TGTGCCAGCAGCCCAACCCCCGTAGCGGGCTCGGTGGGTGAGCAGTTCTTC	CASSPTPVAGSVGEQFF
TRBV9	few	TRBJ2-1	TRBD2	TGTGCCAGCAGCGTAGATGGCGGGGGGCACAATGAGCAGTTCTTC	CASSVDGGGHNEQFF
TRBV28	-	TRBJ2-3	-	TGTGCCAGCATAGGAGGGGGCCTGGCAGATACGCAGTATTTT	CASIGGGLADTQYF
TRBV27	few	TRBJ1-3	TRBD1	TGTGCCAGCAGTCCTAACAGGGGAGGATCTCTGGGAGGAAACACCATATATTTT	CASSPNRGGSLGGNTIYF
TRBV7-2	few	TRBJ2-7	TRBD2	TGTGCCAGCAGCGTTGGACTAGCGGGCTACGAGCAGTACTTC	CASSVGLAGYEQYF
TRBV19	-	TRBJ1-5	-	TGTGCCAGTAGTATACCGGGAAACATCAAACCCCAGCATTTT	CASSIPGNIKPQHF
TRBV29-1	-	TRBJ1-2	TRBD1	TGCAGCGTAGCCAAGGGACAGGGGGCGGCTAACTATGGCTACACCTTC	CSVAKGQGAANYGYTF
TRBV6-6	few	TRBJ2-3	-	TGTGCCAGCAGTTACTCGGGTAGCGGTGCCGGAGATACGCAGTATTTT	CASSYSGSGAGDTQYF
TRBV28	few	TRBJ1-2	-	TGTGCCAGCAGTGCCAGACAGGTGCAGGGCTACACCTTC	CASSARQVQGYTF
TRBV7-9	-	TRBJ2-7	-	TGTGCCAGCAGCTTAGTTCAGGAGAGAGCCTACGAGCAGTACTTC	CASSLVQERAYEQYF
TRBV4-3	few	TRBJ1-6	-	TGCGCCAGCAGCGCTCAGGGAAGGCGCGACAATTCACCCCTCCACTTT	CASSAQGRRDNSPLHF
TRBV5-1	few	TRBJ2-5	-	TGCGCCACCCAACGAGGAGGGGGCAAAGAGACCCAGTACTTC	CATQRGGGKETQYF
TRBV10-3	-	TRBJ2-5	-	TGTGCCATCAGCGGGACAACACAAGAGACCCAGTACTTC	CAISGTTQETQYF
TRBV7-2	few	TRBJ1-3	-	TGTGCCAGCAGCTCCAGGGCGGGGGACACCATATATTTT	CASSSRAGDTIYF
TRBV5-4	few	TRBJ2-4	-	TGTGCCAGCAGCGCGACCGATGGGATTCAGTACTTC	CASSATDGIQYF
TRBV23-1	many	TRBJ2-3	-	TGCGCCAGCAGTCTTCACACAGATACGCAGTATTTT	CASSLHTDTQYF
TRBV28	few	TRBJ2-7	TRBD1	TGTGCCAGCAGCTCGGGACAGGGATTGTACGAGCAGTACTTC	CASSSGQGLYEQYF
TRBV6-6	-	TRBJ2-3	-	TGTGCCACCATGGGACACCGGGAGTCTACGCAGTATTTT	CATMGHRESTQYF
TRBV9	-	TRBJ1-5	-	TGTGCCAGCAGCGTAGGTATTAGCAATCAGCCCCAGCATTTT	CASSVGISNQPQHF
TRBV7-9	-	TRBJ2-5	-	TGTGCCAGCAGCTTAGAACCGGGGACGGAGACCCAGTACTTC	CASSLEPGTETQYF
TRBV7-2	-	TRBJ2-7	-	TGTGCCAGCAGCTTTGGCCCGACCTCCTACGAGCAGTACTTC	CASSFGPTSYEQYF
TRBV14	-	TRBJ1-6	-	TGTGCCAGCAGCTGGGACATTATTTCACCCCTCCACTTT	CASSWDIISPLHF
TRBV5-1	-	TRBJ2-1	TRBD1	TGCGCCAGCAGCCCCCGACAGGGCCCGTACAATGAGCAGTTCTTC	CASSPRQGPYNEQFF
TRBV9	few	TRBJ2-5	-	TGTGCCAGCAGCGTGGATGACTACCCCCAAGAGACCCAGTACTTC	CASSVDDYPQETQYF
TRBV29-1	few	TRBJ2-1	-	TGCAGCCCGAGCATGGGGGCGGATGAGCAGTTCTTC	CSPSMGADEQFF
TRBV6-5	few	TRBJ2-7	-	TGTGCCAGCAGTTCATCTAGGGTCGCCGAGCAGTACTTC	CASSSSRVAEQYF
TRBV15	few	TRBJ1-6	-	TGTGCCACCAGAGCAAACGGGGGGGCAACTAATTCACCCCTCCACTTT	CATRANGGATNSPLHF
TRBV10-3	-	TRBJ1-1	-	TGTGCCATCAGTGAGTCGTTGAACACTGAAGCTTTCTTT	CAISESLNTEAFF
TRBV5-1	-	TRBJ2-7	-	TGCGCCAGCAGGACCGGGACACCCTCCTACGAGCAGTACTTC	CASRTGTPSYEQYF
TRBV7-2	few	TRBJ1-2	TRBD1	TGTGCCTCTCGCTGGGACAGCGCTACTATCCCCTATGGCTACACCTTC	CASRWDSATIPYGYTF
TRBV10-3	few	TRBJ2-7	TRBD1	TGTGCCATCAGTGAACCGTCTACAGGGGGCTACGAGCAGTACTTC	CAISEPSTGGYEQYF
TRBV29-1	few	TRBJ1-4	-	TGCAGCGTTGAAGGGTATGAAAAACTGTTTTTT	CSVEGYEKLFF
TRBV18	-	TRBJ1-2	-	TGTGCCAGCTCACCACGGCGCGGTGAGGGCTACACCTTC	CASSPRRGEGYTF
TRBV2	few	TRBJ1-6	-	TGTGCCAGCATTTCGACGTTCCGGGGCTCACCCCTCCACTTT	CASISTFRGSPLHF
TRBV7-8	few	TRBJ2-3	TRBD2	TGTGCCAGCAGCACCAGGACTAGCGGTACTAGCACAGATACGCAGTATTTT	CASSTRTSGTSTDTQYF
TRBV10-1	-	TRBJ2-1	TRBD2	TGCGCCACTAGCGGGGGGGCGATGGATGAGCAGTTCTTC	CATSGGAMDEQFF
TRBV10-2	few	TRBJ2-2	TRBD1	TGCGCCAGCAGTGGGGGACAGGGGGTAAACACCGGGGAGCTGTTTTTT	CASSGGQGVNTGELFF
TRBV4-2	-	TRBJ2-1	-	TGTGCCAGCAGCCAAGATTGGGGAATTAGCAATGAGCAGTTCTTC	CASSQDWGISNEQFF
TRBV7-9	-	TRBJ2-7	-	TGTGCCAGCAGCTTACTTGGTAGCTCCTACGAGCAGTACTTC	CASSLLGSSYEQYF
TRBV6-5	-	TRBJ2-7	-	TGTGCCAGCAAGACAGGAACCTCCTACGAGCAGTACTTC	CASKTGTSYEQYF